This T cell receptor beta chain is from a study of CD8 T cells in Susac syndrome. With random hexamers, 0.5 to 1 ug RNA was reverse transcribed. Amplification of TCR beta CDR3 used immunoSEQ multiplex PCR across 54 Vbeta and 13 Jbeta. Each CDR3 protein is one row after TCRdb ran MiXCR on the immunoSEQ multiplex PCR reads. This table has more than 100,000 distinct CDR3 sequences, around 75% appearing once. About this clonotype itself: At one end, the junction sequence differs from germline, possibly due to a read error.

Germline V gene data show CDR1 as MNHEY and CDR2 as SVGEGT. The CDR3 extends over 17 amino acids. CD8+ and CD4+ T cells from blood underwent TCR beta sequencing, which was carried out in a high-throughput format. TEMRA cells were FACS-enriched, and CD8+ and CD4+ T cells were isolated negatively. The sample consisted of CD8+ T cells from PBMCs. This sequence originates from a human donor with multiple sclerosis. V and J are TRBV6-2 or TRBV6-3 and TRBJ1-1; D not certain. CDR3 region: CASSYERWDELETEALF. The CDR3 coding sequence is TGTGCCAGCAGTTATGAACGGTGGGATGAATTGGAAACTGAAGCTCTCTTT.